The 2 T cell receptor beta chains in this list originate from one sample, sequenced in a study of OX40 agonist ivuxolimab in advanced cancers. Using immunoSEQ multiplex PCR, the repertoire was profiled, and TCRdb retains in-frame clones only, with some absent. The sample shows fewer than 80,000 clones, roughly nine tenths of them seen only once. The source was CD4+ or CD8+ T cells sorted from blood, collected in a trial of the OX40 agonist ivuxolimab. The source is an adult with an advanced solid tumor such as melanoma, head and neck, liver or kidney cancer.

In its sample, this clone was seen a few times. The gene calls are TRBV14 and TRBJ2-7; 13 nucleotides match TRBD2. Germline lookup yields CDR1 SGHDN and CDR2 FVKESK. The V gene end was trimmed by 8 bases and the J gene end by 5 bases; junction bases not matched to a gene: 15. The CDR3 has 17 amino acids. CDR3 sequence reads: CASPKIGTSGNLHEQYF. The CDR3 region has the DNA TGTGCCAGCCCCAAGATAGGGACTAGCGGGAACCTCCACGAGCAGTACTTC.

The rearrangement joins TRBV4-1 to TRBJ2-1; D is possibly TRBD2 (6 bases). Germline V gives CDR1 MGHRA, CDR2 YSYEKL. The CDR3 spans 16 residues. Trimming took off 0 bases at V and 4 bases at J, with 13 bases between the two ends. The CDR3, as DNA: TGCGCCAGCAGCCAAGATAACCTGGGGGGATACAATGAGCAGTTCTTC. Amino acids: CASSQDNLGGYNEQFF.